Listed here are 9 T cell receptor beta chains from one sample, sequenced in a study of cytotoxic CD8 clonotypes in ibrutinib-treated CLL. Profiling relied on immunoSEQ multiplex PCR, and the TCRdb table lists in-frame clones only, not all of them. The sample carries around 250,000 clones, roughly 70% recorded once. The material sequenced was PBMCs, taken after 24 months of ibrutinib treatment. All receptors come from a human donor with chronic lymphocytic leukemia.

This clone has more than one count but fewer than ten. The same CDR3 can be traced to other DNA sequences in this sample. The DNA for the CDR3 is TGTGCCAGCAGTGAGGGAGGCACAGATACGCAGTATTTT. Translated, it gives CASSEGGTDTQYF. The chain has TRBV2 and TRBJ2-3, with a weak D call TRBD2 (5 bases). Germline CDR1 and CDR2: SNHLY and FYNNEI. The V and J ends lost 3 bases and 1 base respectively, with 5 bases between them. The length of the CDR3 is 13 residues.

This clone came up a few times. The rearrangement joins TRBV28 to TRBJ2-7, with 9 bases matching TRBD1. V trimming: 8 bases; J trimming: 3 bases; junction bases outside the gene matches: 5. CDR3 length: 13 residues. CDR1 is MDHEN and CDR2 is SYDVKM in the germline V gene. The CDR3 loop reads CASGLGQGYEQYF. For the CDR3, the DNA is TGTGCCAGCGGTCTGGGACAGGGCTACGAGCAGTACTTC.

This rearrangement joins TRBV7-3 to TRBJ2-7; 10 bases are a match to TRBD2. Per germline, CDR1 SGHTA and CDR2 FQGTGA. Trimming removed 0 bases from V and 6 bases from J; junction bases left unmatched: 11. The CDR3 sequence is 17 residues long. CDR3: CASSLTSLSSGSLEQYF. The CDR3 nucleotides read TGTGCCAGCAGCTTAACGAGTTTGTCTAGCGGGAGTCTCGAGCAGTACTTC. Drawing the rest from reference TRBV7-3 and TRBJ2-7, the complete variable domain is GAGVSQTPSNKVTEKGKYVELRCDPISGHTALYWYRQSLGQGPEFLIYFQGTGAADDSGLPNDRFFAVRPEGSVSTLKIQRTERGDSAVYLCASSLTSLSSGSLEQYFGPGTRLTVT.

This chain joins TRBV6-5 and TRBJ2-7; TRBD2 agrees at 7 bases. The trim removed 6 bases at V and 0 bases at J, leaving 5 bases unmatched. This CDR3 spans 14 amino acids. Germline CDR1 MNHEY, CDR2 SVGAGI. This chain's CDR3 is CASSFSGGSYEQYF. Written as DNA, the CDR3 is TGTGCCAGCAGCTTCTCGGGGGGCTCCTACGAGCAGTACTTC.

CDR3 DNA: TGTGCCAGCAGCCCGGGGACAGACTATGGCTACACCTTC. Its protein is CASSPGTDYGYTF. The V and J genes are TRBV28 and TRBJ1-2, with 7 nucleotides matching TRBD1. Germline values: CDR1 MDHEN, CDR2 SYDVKM. This CDR3 has 13 amino acids. J was trimmed by 3 bases and V by 6 bases; bases with no gene match: 4.

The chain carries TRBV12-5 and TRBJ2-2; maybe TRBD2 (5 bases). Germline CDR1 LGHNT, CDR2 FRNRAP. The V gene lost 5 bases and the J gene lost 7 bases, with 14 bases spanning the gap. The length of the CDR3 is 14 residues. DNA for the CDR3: TGTGCTAGTGGTCTTGGCGGACTTGGCGGGGAGCTGTTTTTT. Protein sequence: CASGLGGLGGELFF.

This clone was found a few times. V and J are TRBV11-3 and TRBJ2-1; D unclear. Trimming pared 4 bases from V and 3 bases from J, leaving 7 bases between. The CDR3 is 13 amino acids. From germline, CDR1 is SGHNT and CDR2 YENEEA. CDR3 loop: CASSWRLYNEQFF. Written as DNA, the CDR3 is TGTGCCAGCAGCTGGCGGCTCTACAATGAGCAGTTCTTC.

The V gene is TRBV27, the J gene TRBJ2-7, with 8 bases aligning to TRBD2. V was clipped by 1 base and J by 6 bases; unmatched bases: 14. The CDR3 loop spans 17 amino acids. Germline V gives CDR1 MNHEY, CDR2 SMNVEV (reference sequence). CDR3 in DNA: TGTGCCAGCAGTTTATTTGCCCCCGGGACTAGTGTTCCCGAGCAGTACTTC. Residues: CASSLFAPGTSVPEQYF.

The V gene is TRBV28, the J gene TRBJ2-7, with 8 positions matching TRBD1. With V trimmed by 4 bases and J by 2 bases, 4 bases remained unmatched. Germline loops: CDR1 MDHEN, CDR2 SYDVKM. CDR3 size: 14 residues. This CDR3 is CASSSGQGPYEQYF. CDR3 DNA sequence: TGTGCCAGCAGTTCCGGACAGGGCCCCTACGAGCAGTACTTC.